The 29 T cell receptor beta chains reported below all come from one sample, sequenced in a study of cytomegalovirus exposure and HLA in healthy donors listed by TCRdb under 2017. Library preparation was by the immunoSEQ multiplex PCR assay. A mixture of 60 forward primers for TCR Vbeta segments and 13 reverse primers for TCR Jbeta segments was used in the multiplex PCR. TCRdb took this table from immuneACCESS and kept in-frame rearrangements with V and J called. Such tables lack part of the clones; where checked against another copy, unresolved V genes explain under half of the gap, and the rest is unexplained. In this sample the table shows around 230,000 clones, approximately 84% of which occur a single time. About 0.25% of the sample lies in the top ten. What was sequenced was PBMCs. The receptors come from a girl under 10 years old in good health and CMV-seronegative.

DNA of the CDR3: TGTGCCAGCAGCGTCGGACAGAGCACAGATACGCAGTATTTT. Its protein product is CASSVGQSTDTQYF. This rearrangement joins TRBV9 to TRBJ2-3, with a weak D call TRBD1 (6 bases). This CDR3 has 14 amino acids. The germline gives CDR1 SGDLS, CDR2 YYNGEE. V gave up 2 bases and J gave up 0 bases, with 7 bases separating them.

The rearrangement links TRBV5-1 to TRBJ1-2; TRBD1 aligns across 10 bases. Germline CDR1 is SGHRS and CDR2 is YFSETQ. Losses at the gene ends were 4 bases for V and 5 bases for J; bases not matched to a gene: 5. This CDR3 contains 14 residues. The CDR3 DNA reads TGCGCCAGCAGCAGGGACAGGGGATTTTATGGCTACACCTTC. Translation gives CASSRDRGFYGYTF.

The CDR3 DNA sequence: TGCAGTGCTAAGCAAAGAGGCTACACCTTC. The encoded protein is CSAKQRGYTF. This rearrangement joins TRBV20-1 to TRBJ1-2; D call uncertain. CDR1 and CDR2 (germline): DFQATT, SNEGSKA (reference sequence). V was pared by 4 bases and J by 8 bases, with 8 bases between. CDR3 size: 10 residues.

This sequence joins TRBV7-8 and TRBJ2-7; 9 nucleotides align to TRBD1. Trimming cost V 5 bases and J 5 bases; bases outside gene matches: 10. This CDR3 region has 15 residues. Germline CDR1 SGHVS, CDR2 FQNEAQ. DNA of the CDR3: TGTGCCAGCAGCCTAGGACGGGACAGGGTCCACGAGCAGTACTTC. This codes for CASSLGRDRVHEQYF.

This rearrangement joins TRBV6-1 to TRBJ1-3; D is uncertain. CDR3 length equals 14 residues. With 5 bases removed from V and 0 bases from J, the gap between germline ends came to 8 bases. Germline values: CDR1 MNHNS, CDR2 SASEGT. CDR3 in DNA: TGTGCCAGCAGTCAGTACTACTCTGGAAACACCATATATTTT. It yields the protein CASSQYYSGNTIYF.

A few counts support this clone. The chain couples TRBV5-1 to TRBJ2-7; D ambiguous. The CDR3 contains 16 residues. The V end lost 0 bases, the J end lost 0 bases, and 13 bases lay between the germline ends. The germline CDR1 and CDR2 sequences are SGHRS and YFSETQ. The CDR3: CASSLGPGPTSYEQYF. CDR3 nucleotide sequence: TGCGCCAGCAGCTTGGGTCCAGGTCCCACCTCCTACGAGCAGTACTTC.

This chain links TRBV7-9 with TRBJ1-2; 8 nucleotides line up with TRBD1. CDR1 and CDR2 (germline): SEHNR, FQNEAQ (reference sequence). The CDR3 is 14 amino acids. The trim removed 5 bases at V and 4 bases at J, leaving 6 bases unmatched. CDR3 sequence reads: CASSLGQGGYGYTF. The CDR3 region has the DNA TGTGCCAGCAGCCTCGGACAGGGTGGCTATGGCTACACCTTC.

The chain has TRBV6-1 and TRBJ1-1, with D possibly TRBD1 on 5 matching bases. The CDR3 extends over 14 amino acids. The V gene lost 5 bases and the J gene lost 3 bases, with 13 bases spanning the gap. In germline, CDR1 is MNHNS, CDR2 SASEGT. In DNA form, the CDR3 reads TGTGCCAGCAGTTCGCAGGGTGTGGACACTGAAGCTTTCTTT. It is translated as CASSSQGVDTEAFF.

The DNA of the CDR3 is TGTGCCAGCAGGACAGGGGATCAGCCCCAGCATTTT. Encoded protein: CASRTGDQPQHF. This chain links TRBV6-1 with TRBJ1-5; the match to TRBD1 covers 8 bases. Trimming at V came to 6 bases and at J to 5 bases, leaving 0 bases not matched to a gene. The CDR3 length is 12 residues. Germline CDR1 MNHNS, CDR2 SASEGT.

This clone has just a few counts. The chain combines TRBV9 with TRBJ2-5; 7 nucleotides line up with TRBD2. CDR3 size: 13 residues. CDR1 and CDR2 from the germline V gene are SGDLS and YYNGEE. J gave up 5 bases and V 0 bases, and 1 base lay outside the gene matches. DNA of the CDR3: TGTGCCAGCAGCGTAGACGGGAGGGAGACCCAGTACTTC. Amino acid sequence: CASSVDGRETQYF. The complete variable domain, with remaining parts taken from reference TRBV9 and TRBJ2-5, reads DSGVTQTPKHLITATGQRVTLRCSPRSGDLSVYWYQQSLDQGLQFLIQYYNGEERAKGNILERFSAQQFPDLHSELNLSSLELGDSALYFCASSVDGRETQYFGPGTRLLVL.

Regarding this clone: This sample includes further DNA sequences coding for the same CDR3. The chain couples TRBV7-9 to TRBJ2-1, with a weak D call TRBD1 (6 bases). The CDR3 extends over 15 amino acids. Germline values: CDR1 SEHNR, CDR2 FQNEAQ (reference sequence). V was clipped by 3 bases and J by 0 bases, with 9 bases between them. CDR3 loop: CASSLGASSYNEQFF. Written as DNA, the CDR3 is TGTGCCAGCAGCTTGGGGGCGAGCTCCTACAATGAGCAGTTCTTC.

CDR3 in DNA: TGTGCCAGCAGCTACAGGGGGAACACTGAAGCTTTCTTT. It is translated as CASSYRGNTEAFF. The genes are TRBV6-4 and TRBJ1-1; TRBD1 aligns across 7 bases. CDR1 and CDR2 from the germline V gene are MRHNA and SNTAGT. V shed 6 bases and J 1 base; nucleotides not matched to a gene: 2. The CDR3 spans 13 residues.

The chain uses TRBV15 and TRBJ2-7; possibly TRBD2 for D (5 bases). The CDR3 has 14 amino acids. CDR1 is LNHNV and CDR2 is YYDKDF in the germline V gene (reference sequence). V lost 3 bases, J lost 2 bases, and 11 bases lay in between. The DNA of the CDR3 is TGTGCCACCAGCAGGGGCGGGCAGACCTACGAGCAGTACTTC. Its protein product is CATSRGGQTYEQYF.

This rearrangement joins TRBV5-4 to TRBJ2-5; 10 bases are a match to TRBD1. Germline V CDR1 and CDR2: SGHNT, YYREEE (reference sequence). V was pared by 4 bases and J by 3 bases, with 9 bases of the junction left unmatched. The CDR3 is made up of 16 amino acids. CDR3 nucleotide sequence: TGTGCCAGCAGCGCGCCGGGACAGGGGAGGAAAGAGACCCAGTACTTC. It specifies CASSAPGQGRKETQYF. The entire variable domain, with the rest obtained from reference TRBV5-4 and TRBJ2-5, is as follows: ETGVTQSPTHLIKTRGQQVTLRCSSQSGHNTVSWYQQALGQGPQFIFQYYREEENGRGNFPPRFSGLQFPNYSSELNVNALELDDSALYLCASSAPGQGRKETQYFGPGTRLLVL.

This chain joins TRBV7-3 and TRBJ2-1, with TRBD1 matching over 10 bases. There are 16 residues in the CDR3. Germline loops: CDR1 SGHTA, CDR2 FQGTGA. The V gene end was trimmed by 2 bases and the J gene end by 9 bases; junction bases not matched to a gene: 10. CDR3 in amino acids: CASSLETGGPNGEQFF. The CDR3 DNA sequence: TGTGCCAGCAGCTTAGAGACAGGGGGCCCCAATGGTGAGCAGTTCTTC.

The V and J genes are TRBV4-1 and TRBJ1-1; tentative D call: TRBD1 (5 bases). The V gene lost 3 bases and the J gene lost 0 bases, with 20 bases spanning the gap. Germline CDR1 reads MGHRA; CDR2 reads YSYEKL. The CDR3 covers 18 residues. CDR3: CASSHYGHSVTMNTEAFF. In DNA, the CDR3 is TGCGCCAGCAGCCATTACGGACATTCCGTAACTATGAACACTGAAGCTTTCTTT.

The chain combines TRBV6-5 with TRBJ1-1; 11 nucleotides line up with TRBD1. This CDR3 is 13 amino acids long. Per germline, CDR1 MNHEY and CDR2 SVGAGI. Unmatched junction bases numbered 2, after V lost 7 bases and J lost 4 bases. CDR3 sequence reads: CASTGTGGTEAFF. CDR3 in DNA: TGTGCCAGCACCGGGACAGGGGGCACTGAAGCTTTCTTT.

This clone was found once. This rearrangement joins TRBV19 to TRBJ2-7, with D tentatively TRBD1 (6 bases). V was clipped by 7 bases and J by 6 bases, with 19 bases between them. Per germline, CDR1 LNHDA and CDR2 SQIVND (reference sequence). This CDR3 is built from 14 residues. The CDR3 protein is CASTPPGTSGEQYF. CDR3 bases: TGTGCCAGTACCCCCCCCGGGACATCCGGCGAGCAGTACTTC.

The chain is built from TRBV5-1 and TRBJ2-7; 9 nucleotides align to TRBD1. CDR3 size: 17 residues. The V gene end was trimmed by 0 bases and the J gene end by 4 bases; junction bases not matched to a gene: 11. Germline assignment: CDR1 SGHRS and CDR2 YFSETQ. The DNA for the CDR3 is TGCGCCAGCAGCTTGGGGCCTCCGGGACAGGGCTTTTACGAGCAGTACTTC. Its protein product is CASSLGPPGQGFYEQYF. The full variable domain, completed using reference TRBV5-1 and TRBJ2-7, is KAGVTQTPRYLIKTRGQQVTLSCSPISGHRSVSWYQQTPGQGLQFLFEYFSETQRNKGNFPGRFSGRQFSNSRSEMNVSTLELGDSALYLCASSLGPPGQGFYEQYFGPGTRLTVT.

The chain links TRBV15 to TRBJ2-3, with TRBD2 matching 11 bases. Trimming cost V 0 bases and J 12 bases; bases outside gene matches: 2. The CDR3 extends over 13 amino acids. From germline, CDR1 is LNHNV and CDR2 YYDKDF (reference sequence). CDR3 coding DNA: TGTGCCACCAGCAGAGATAGCGGGAGGGCCCAGTATTTT. It is translated as CATSRDSGRAQYF.

The J gene is TRBJ2-2, the V gene TRBV29-1; 9 bases line up with TRBD1. CDR1 SQVTM and CDR2 ANQGSEA come from the germline V gene. The V and J ends lost 7 bases and 7 bases, in that order; junction bases with no gene match: 16. The CDR3 has 16 residues. CDR3 region: CSALAPGQGLIGELFF. In nucleotides, the CDR3 is TGCAGCGCGCTCGCCCCGGGACAGGGTTTAATCGGGGAGCTGTTTTTT.

V usage is TRBV9 and J usage is TRBJ2-3; D gene ambiguous. This CDR3 has 15 residues. Germline lookup yields CDR1 SGDLS and CDR2 YYNGEE. Between the trimmed V and J ends, which lost 0 bases and 2 bases, there was a span of 10 bases. DNA of the CDR3: TGTGCCAGCAGCGTAGGGGCCAGACACACAGATACGCAGTATTTT. This translates into CASSVGARHTDTQYF. The full variable domain, in which reference TRBV9 and TRBJ2-3 provide the parts outside the CDR3, is DSGVTQTPKHLITATGQRVTLRCSPRSGDLSVYWYQQSLDQGLQFLIQYYNGEERAKGNILERFSAQQFPDLHSELNLSSLELGDSALYFCASSVGARHTDTQYFGPGTRLTVL.

V and J are TRBV25-1 and TRBJ2-7; 7 bases are a match to TRBD1. Germline CDR1 is MGHDK and CDR2 is SYGVNS. The CDR3 extends over 14 amino acids. J gave up 6 bases and V 4 bases, and 9 bases lay outside the gene matches. For the CDR3, the DNA is TGTGCCAGCAGTGCTACCCTACAGGGGTCCGAGCAGTACTTC. Translation: CASSATLQGSEQYF.

The rearrangement links TRBV27 to TRBJ2-5, with a possible D match to TRBD2 (6 bases). The CDR3 is 14 residues long. CDR1 is MNHEY and CDR2 is SMNVEV in the germline V gene (reference sequence). Deletions cut 0 bases from V and 9 bases from J, with 14 bases between. The chain's CDR3 is CASSLSRERPPQYF. The DNA of the CDR3 is TGTGCCAGCAGTTTATCACGGGAGCGCCCGCCCCAGTACTTC.

V gene TRBV2 combines with J gene TRBJ1-3; 8 nucleotides align to TRBD1. The CDR3 extends over 15 amino acids. The germline gives CDR1 SNHLY, CDR2 FYNNEI. The ends lost 6 bases at V and 4 bases at J; junction bases unmatched: 8. CDR3 coding DNA: TGTGCCAGCAGCCTTGGGGACAGGCTGGGAAACACCATATATTTT. Translated, it gives CASSLGDRLGNTIYF.

The chain combines TRBV7-9 with TRBJ1-2, with 8 bases that match TRBD1. The CDR3 covers 15 residues. CDR1 is SEHNR and CDR2 is FQNEAQ in the germline V gene (reference sequence). V lost 5 bases and J lost 3; bases outside the gene matches: 8. The CDR3, as DNA: TGTGCCAGCAGCGTAAAAAAGGACAGGGACTATGGCTACACCTTC. Translated: CASSVKKDRDYGYTF.

The chain employs TRBV10-1 and TRBJ2-4; D is possibly TRBD1 (6 bases). CDR1 is WNHNN and CDR2 is SYGVQD in the germline V gene (reference sequence). The CDR3 consists of 12 residues. V was shortened by 6 bases and J by 7 bases, with 10 bases between the two germline ends. The CDR3 is CASRAGVNIQYF. Written as DNA, the CDR3 is TGCGCCAGCAGGGCAGGGGTCAACATTCAGTACTTC.

About this clone itself: Other DNA sequences in the same sample also yield this CDR3. J is TRBJ1-5 and V is TRBV30; 8 nucleotides line up with TRBD1. Germline V gives CDR1 GTSNPN, CDR2 SVGIG (reference sequence). V shed 1 base and J 4 bases; nucleotides not matched to a gene: 0. The CDR3 has 13 amino acids. CDR3 sequence: CAWSGTGNQPQHF. The CDR3 DNA reads as TGTGCCTGGAGTGGGACAGGGAATCAGCCCCAGCATTTT.

V is TRBV11-1 and J is TRBJ1-1; no reliable D call. The CDR3 has 14 residues. Trimming took off 3 bases at V and 5 bases at J, with 13 bases between the two ends. The germline V gene has CDR1 SGHAT and CDR2 FQDESV (reference sequence). The CDR3 sequence: CASSFGNGWTEAFF. CDR3 bases: TGTGCCAGCAGCTTCGGCAACGGGTGGACTGAAGCTTTCTTT.